These 17 T cell receptor beta chains originate from one sample sequenced in a study of T cells in Graves' hyperthyroidism and ophthalmopathy (dated by TCRdb to the late 2010s). The library was prepared using multiplex PCR. This sample was sequenced with an Illumina HiSeq 2000. The TCR beta CDR3 regions were amplified from RNA transcripts. For the first round of RT-PCR on the TCR CDR3, the HTBI primer set was used together with the Qiagen OneStep RT-PCR kit. Starting from the raw public reads, TCRdb applied fastp trimming at Q25, assembled clones with MiXCR and retained in-frame beta chains. Every distinct CDR3 protein forms one entry, paired with its most common genes and DNA. The sample data list around 290,000 distinct CDR3 sequences, and roughly 13% of these were observed just once. The ten biggest clones cover 7.9% of the sample. The source material was blood. Receptors originate from a woman in her 40s with Graves' hyperthyroidism.

There are many counts of this clonotype. This chain joins TRBV20-1 and TRBJ2-1; D gene uncertain. Between the trimmed V and J ends, which lost 3 bases and 5 bases, there was a span of 8 bases. The CDR3 is made up of 12 amino acids. CDR1 and CDR2 from the germline V gene are DFQATT and SNEGSKA (reference sequence). The CDR3 spells CSASSPNNEQFF. DNA for the CDR3: TGCAGTGCTAGTAGTCCCAACAATGAGCAGTTCTTC.

This clonotype came up many times. The chain uses TRBV2 and TRBJ2-1, with TRBD2 identical over 7 bases. Germline-derived CDR1 and CDR2 are SNHLY and FYNNEI. The CDR3 spans 15 residues. V gave up 6 bases and J gave up 8 bases; unmatched junction bases: 13. The CDR3 coding sequence is TGTGCCAGCAGCCTGCGGGGGAGGGAAGTTGATGAGCAGTTCTTC. Its translation: CASSLRGREVDEQFF.

The chain uses TRBV19 and TRBJ1-1; no definite D call. Germline V gene data show CDR1 as LNHDA and CDR2 as SQIVND (reference sequence). Trimming cost V 7 bases and J 1 base, with 10 bases left between them. The CDR3 is made up of 13 amino acids. CDR3 sequence reads: CASNNGGNTEAFF. The CDR3 coding sequence is TGTGCCAGTAACAATGGCGGGAACACTGAAGCTTTCTTT.

This chain connects TRBV11-1 to TRBJ2-2, with 10 bases matching TRBD2. The length of the CDR3 is 15 residues. The V gene's germline CDR1 is SGHAT and CDR2 FQDESV (reference sequence). The V gene end was trimmed by 3 bases and the J gene end by 8 bases; junction bases not matched to a gene: 6. CDR3 residues: CASSFPSGSVGELFF. The CDR3 DNA reads TGTGCCAGCAGCTTCCCTAGCGGGAGCGTTGGGGAGCTGTTTTTT. The complete variable domain, with remaining parts taken from reference TRBV11-1 and TRBJ2-2, reads EAEVAQSPRYKITEKSQAVAFWCDPISGHATLYWYRQILGQGPELLVQFQDESVVDDSQLPKDRFSAERLKGVDSTLKIQPAELGDSAMYLCASSFPSGSVGELFFGEGSRLTVL.

This clonotype was detected only a few times. The chain is built from TRBV27 and TRBJ1-5, with TRBD1 matching 7 bases. The germline V gene encodes CDR1 MNHEY and CDR2 SMNVEV (reference sequence). V shed 4 bases, J shed 4 bases, and the junction held 10 bases outside the gene matches. CDR3 length: 16 amino acids. The CDR3 sequence: CASSSRSTGTNQPQHF. The CDR3 DNA reads TGTGCCAGCAGTTCCCGCTCGACAGGGACAAATCAGCCCCAGCATTTT.

The J gene is TRBJ2-3, the V gene TRBV27; 10 bases are a match to TRBD1. Trimming at V came to 5 bases and at J to 7 bases, leaving 6 bases not matched to a gene. The CDR3 length is 14 residues. Germline lookup yields CDR1 MNHEY and CDR2 SMNVEV (reference sequence). DNA for the CDR3: TGTGCCAGCAGTCCGACAGGGGGCAGGCATACGCAGTATTTT. It encodes CASSPTGGRHTQYF.

This clonotype was counted between two and nine times. The chain uses TRBV19 and TRBJ1-3, with 8 bases identical to TRBD1. Looked up from germline, CDR1 is LNHDA and CDR2 is SQIVND (reference sequence). The CDR3 sequence is 16 residues long. Germline trimming cut 3 bases from V and 0 bases from J; bases unmatched to any gene: 4. The CDR3 nucleotides are TGTGCCAGTAGTATCATCGGACAGGGCTCTGGAAACACCATATATTTT. Translation: CASSIIGQGSGNTIYF.

The table lists this clonotype with many counts. The rearrangement uses TRBV24-1 and TRBJ2-7; 9 bases are shared with TRBD2. Unmatched junction bases numbered 7, after V lost 4 bases and J lost 4 bases. The CDR3 totals 15 residues. Looked up from germline, CDR1 is KGHDR and CDR2 is SFDVKD. The CDR3 DNA reads as TGTGCCACCAGTGAGGCGGGAGGGCCTCGGTACGAGCAGTACTTC. It encodes CATSEAGGPRYEQYF.

The V gene is TRBV3-1, the J gene TRBJ2-6, with 8 bases identical to TRBD1. Germline lookup yields CDR1 LGHDT and CDR2 YNNKEL (reference sequence). This CDR3 contains 17 residues. The V segment lost 4 bases and the J segment 4 bases; nucleotides outside the gene matches: 9. The CDR3 is CASSLGQGLGGANVLTF. DNA for the CDR3: TGTGCCAGCAGCCTCGGACAGGGCCTCGGCGGGGCCAACGTCCTGACTTTC.

Of note for this clonotype: Just one base apart from a much larger clone, this may be a read error. V and J are TRBV28 and TRBJ1-2; no clear D. The CDR3 contains 12 residues. The ends were cut back, 6 bases at V and 11 bases at J, with 16 bases in the middle. The V gene's germline CDR1 is MDHEN and CDR2 SYDVKM. The CDR3 sequence is CASSPAVATYTF. CDR3 in DNA: TGTGCCAGCAGCCCGGCCGTGGCTACGTACACCTTC.

This clonotype was observed many times. V and J are TRBV27 and TRBJ2-7; 8 bases are shared with TRBD2. The CDR3 contains 15 residues. Germline V gene sequence: CDR1 MNHEY, CDR2 SMNVEV (reference sequence). V gave up 6 bases and J gave up 7 bases; unmatched junction bases: 14. The CDR3 protein is CASRSPGLGVNEQYF. The CDR3 bases are TGTGCCAGCAGATCCCCGGGACTAGGGGTGAATGAGCAGTACTTC.

The sample holds a few counts of this clonotype. The gene calls are TRBV20-1 and TRBJ2-7, with unresolved D. With 3 bases removed from V and 2 bases from J, the gap between germline ends came to 5 bases. The germline V gene has CDR1 DFQATT and CDR2 SNEGSKA (reference sequence). The CDR3 runs 11 residues. In DNA form, the CDR3 reads TGCAGTGCTAGGGATCCCTACGAGCAGTACTTC. It yields the protein CSARDPYEQYF.

This clonotype was seen repeatedly, ten times or more. The V call is TRBV20-1, the J call TRBJ2-3; perhaps TRBD2 as D (5 bases). Deletions cut 2 bases from V and 0 bases from J, with 6 bases between. From germline, CDR1 is DFQATT and CDR2 SNEGSKA (reference sequence). The CDR3 contains 13 residues. The CDR3, as DNA: TGCAGTGCTAGAACTAGAAGCACAGATACGCAGTATTTT. It translates to CSARTRSTDTQYF.

The sample holds many counts of this clonotype. The CDR3 nucleotides are TGTGCCAGCAGTTTACTCGGGAGAGGGGTGGAGACCCAGTACTTC. This encodes CASSLLGRGVETQYF. The V gene is TRBV28, the J gene TRBJ2-5; TRBD2 is a possible D gene (6 bases). V lost 2 bases and J lost 5, with 15 bases in between. CDR1 and CDR2 from the germline V gene are MDHEN and SYDVKM. This CDR3 has 15 amino acids.

This clonotype was seen only a few times. This chain connects TRBV19 to TRBJ1-4; D is unresolved. Germline CDR1 LNHDA, CDR2 SQIVND (reference sequence). This CDR3 spans 14 amino acids. V was shortened by 7 bases and J by 0 bases, with 9 bases between the two germline ends. The CDR3 is CASMLSATNEKLFF. The CDR3 DNA reads TGTGCCAGTATGCTATCTGCAACTAATGAAAAACTGTTTTTT.

This clonotype was seen repeatedly, ten times or more. This sequence joins TRBV9 and TRBJ2-3; the D is unclear. Trimming shortened V by 2 bases and J by 3 bases, and 10 bases separated the two germline ends. CDR3 length: 14 amino acids. Germline CDR1 is SGDLS and CDR2 is YYNGEE. CDR3 bases: TGTGCCAGCAGCGTCGAAGCGACGACAGATACGCAGTATTTT. Its translation: CASSVEATTDTQYF.

This clonotype has at least ten counts. V and J are TRBV5-1 and TRBJ1-2; D might be TRBD1 (5 bases). Germline assignment: CDR1 SGHRS and CDR2 YFSETQ. This CDR3 is built from 15 residues. V shed 4 bases and J shed 6 bases, with 19 bases lying between them. The CDR3 DNA sequence: TGCGCCAGCAGCCCTACACCGGGACCGGAGGATGGCTACACCTTC. Protein sequence: CASSPTPGPEDGYTF.